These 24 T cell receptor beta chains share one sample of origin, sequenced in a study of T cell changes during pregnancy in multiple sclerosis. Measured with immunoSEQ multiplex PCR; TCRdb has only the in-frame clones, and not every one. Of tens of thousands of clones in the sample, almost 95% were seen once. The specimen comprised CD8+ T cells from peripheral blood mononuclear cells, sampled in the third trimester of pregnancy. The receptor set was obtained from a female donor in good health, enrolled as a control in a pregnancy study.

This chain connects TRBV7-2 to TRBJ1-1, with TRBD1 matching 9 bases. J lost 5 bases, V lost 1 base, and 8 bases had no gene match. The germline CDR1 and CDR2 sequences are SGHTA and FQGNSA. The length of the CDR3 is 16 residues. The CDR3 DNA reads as TGTGCCAGCAGCTTAGACAGGGGGCTGCCCGAAACTGAAGCTTTCTTT. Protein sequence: CASSLDRGLPETEAFF.

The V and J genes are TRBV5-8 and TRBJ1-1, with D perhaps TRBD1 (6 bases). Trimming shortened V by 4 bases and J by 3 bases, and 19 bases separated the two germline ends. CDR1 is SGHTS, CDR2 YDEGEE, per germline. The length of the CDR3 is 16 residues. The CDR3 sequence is CASSPGTVTGDTEAFF. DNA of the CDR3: TGTGCCAGCAGCCCGGGGACGGTGACAGGAGACACTGAAGCTTTCTTT.

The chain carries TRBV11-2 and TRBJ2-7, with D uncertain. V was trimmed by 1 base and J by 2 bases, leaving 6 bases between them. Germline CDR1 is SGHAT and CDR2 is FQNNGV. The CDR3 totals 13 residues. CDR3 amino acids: CASSLVRAYEQYF. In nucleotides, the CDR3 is TGTGCCAGCAGCTTAGTCCGGGCCTACGAGCAGTACTTC. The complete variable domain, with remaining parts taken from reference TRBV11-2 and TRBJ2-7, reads EAGVAQSPRYKIIEKRQSVAFWCNPISGHATLYWYQQILGQGPKLLIQFQNNGVVDDSQLPKDRFSAERLKGVDSTLKIQPAKLEDSAVYLCASSLVRAYEQYFGPGTRLTVT.

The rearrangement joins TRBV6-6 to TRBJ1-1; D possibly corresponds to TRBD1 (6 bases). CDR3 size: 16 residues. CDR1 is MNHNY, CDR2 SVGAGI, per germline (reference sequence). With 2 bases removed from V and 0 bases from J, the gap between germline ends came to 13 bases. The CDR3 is CASSYNRDTVNTEAFF. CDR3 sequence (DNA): TGTGCCAGCAGTTACAACCGGGACACCGTGAACACTGAAGCTTTCTTT.

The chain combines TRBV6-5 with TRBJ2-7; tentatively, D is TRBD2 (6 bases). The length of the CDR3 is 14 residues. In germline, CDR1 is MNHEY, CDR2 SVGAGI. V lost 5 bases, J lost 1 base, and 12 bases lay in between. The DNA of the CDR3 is TGTGCCAGCAGTCCCTGGGGGGAATCCTACGAGCAGTACTTC. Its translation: CASSPWGESYEQYF.

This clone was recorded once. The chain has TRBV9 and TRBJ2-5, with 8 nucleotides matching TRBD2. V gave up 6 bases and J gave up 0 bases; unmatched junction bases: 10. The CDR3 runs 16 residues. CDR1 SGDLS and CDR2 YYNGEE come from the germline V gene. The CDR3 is CASTWPGGGYQETQYF. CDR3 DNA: TGTGCCAGCACCTGGCCGGGAGGGGGGTACCAAGAGACCCAGTACTTC.

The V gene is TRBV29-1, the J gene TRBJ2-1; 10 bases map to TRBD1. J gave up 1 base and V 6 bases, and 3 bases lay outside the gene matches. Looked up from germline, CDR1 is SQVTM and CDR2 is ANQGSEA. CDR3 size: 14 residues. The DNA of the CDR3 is TGCAGCGTAGTGGGACAGGGGTCCTACAATGAGCAGTTCTTC. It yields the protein CSVVGQGSYNEQFF.

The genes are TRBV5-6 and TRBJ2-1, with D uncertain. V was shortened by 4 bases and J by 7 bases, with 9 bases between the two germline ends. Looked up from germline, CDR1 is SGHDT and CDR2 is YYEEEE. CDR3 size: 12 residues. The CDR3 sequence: CASSPGSNEQFF. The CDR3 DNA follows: TGTGCCAGCAGCCCGGGTTCAAATGAGCAGTTCTTC.

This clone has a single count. The CDR3 protein is CSVETWVRDSIYEQYF. DNA for the CDR3: TGCAGCGTTGAAACGTGGGTACGGGACAGCATCTACGAGCAGTACTTC. The chain recombines TRBV29-1 with TRBJ2-7, with 7 nucleotides matching TRBD1. The CDR3 is 16 amino acids. Germline assignment: CDR1 SQVTM and CDR2 ANQGSEA. The J segment lost 3 bases and the V segment lost 2 bases, leaving 13 bases of the junction unmatched.

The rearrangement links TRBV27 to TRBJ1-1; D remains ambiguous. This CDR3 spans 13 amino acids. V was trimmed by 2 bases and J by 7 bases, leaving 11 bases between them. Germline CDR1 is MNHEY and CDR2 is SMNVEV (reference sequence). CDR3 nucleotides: TGTGCCAGCAGTTTACGCTCCGAGAATGAAGCTTTCTTT. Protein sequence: CASSLRSENEAFF.

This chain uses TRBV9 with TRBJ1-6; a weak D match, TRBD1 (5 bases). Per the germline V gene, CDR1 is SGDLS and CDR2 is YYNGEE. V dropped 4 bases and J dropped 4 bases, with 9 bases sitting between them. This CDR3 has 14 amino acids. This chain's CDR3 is CASSSRQYNSPLHF. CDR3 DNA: TGTGCCAGCAGCTCCCGACAGTATAATTCACCCCTCCACTTT.

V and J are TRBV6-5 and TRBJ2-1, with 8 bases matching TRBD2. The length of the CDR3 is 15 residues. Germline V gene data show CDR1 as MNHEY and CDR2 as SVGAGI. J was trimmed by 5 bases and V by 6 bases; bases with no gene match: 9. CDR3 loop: CASSYTGGFNNEQFF. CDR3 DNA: TGTGCCAGCAGCTACACGGGGGGGTTCAACAATGAGCAGTTCTTC.

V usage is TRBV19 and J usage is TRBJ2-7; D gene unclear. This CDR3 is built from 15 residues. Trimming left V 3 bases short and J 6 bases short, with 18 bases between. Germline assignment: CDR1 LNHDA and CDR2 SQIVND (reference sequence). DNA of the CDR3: TGTGCCAGTAGTATCCATACTACCGCCGGAGTCGAGCAGTACTTC. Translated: CASSIHTTAGVEQYF.

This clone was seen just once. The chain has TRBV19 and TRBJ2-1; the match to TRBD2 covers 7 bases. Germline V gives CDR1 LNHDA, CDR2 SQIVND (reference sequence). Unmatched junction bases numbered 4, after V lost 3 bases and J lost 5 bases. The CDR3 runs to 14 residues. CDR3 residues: CASSMAGVNNEQFF. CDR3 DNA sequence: TGTGCCAGTAGTATGGCGGGGGTCAACAATGAGCAGTTCTTC.

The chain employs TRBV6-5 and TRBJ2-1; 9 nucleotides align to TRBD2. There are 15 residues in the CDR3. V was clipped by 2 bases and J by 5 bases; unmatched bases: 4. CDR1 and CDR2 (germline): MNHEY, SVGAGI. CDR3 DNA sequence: TGTGCCAGCAGTTACCGTAGCGGGGGCAACAATGAGCAGTTCTTC. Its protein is CASSYRSGGNNEQFF.

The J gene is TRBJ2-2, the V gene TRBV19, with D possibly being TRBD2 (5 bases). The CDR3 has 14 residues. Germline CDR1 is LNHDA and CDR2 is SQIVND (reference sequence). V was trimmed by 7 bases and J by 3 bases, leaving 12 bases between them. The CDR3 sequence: CASNPDSYTGELFF. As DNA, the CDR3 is TGTGCCAGTAACCCGGACTCTTACACCGGGGAGCTGTTTTTT. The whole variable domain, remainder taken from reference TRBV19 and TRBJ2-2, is DGGITQSPKYLFRKEGQNVTLSCEQNLNHDAMYWYRQDPGQGLRLIYYSQIVNDFQKGDIAEGYSVSREKKESFPLTVTSAQKNPTAFYLCASNPDSYTGELFFGEGSRLTVL.

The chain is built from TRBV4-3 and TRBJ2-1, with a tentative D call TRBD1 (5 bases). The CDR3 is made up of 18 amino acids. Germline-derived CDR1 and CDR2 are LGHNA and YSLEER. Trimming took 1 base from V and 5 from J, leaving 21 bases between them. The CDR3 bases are TGCGCCAGCAGCCAAGCCCTCGTTTGGCAGACAGAGAACAATGAGCAGTTCTTC. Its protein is CASSQALVWQTENNEQFF.

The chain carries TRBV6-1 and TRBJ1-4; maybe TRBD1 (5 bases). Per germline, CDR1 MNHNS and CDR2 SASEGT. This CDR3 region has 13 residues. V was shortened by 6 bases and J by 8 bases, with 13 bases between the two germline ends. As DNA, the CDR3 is TGTGCCAGCAGGGATCGGGACTCAGAAAAACTGTTTTTT. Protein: CASRDRDSEKLFF.

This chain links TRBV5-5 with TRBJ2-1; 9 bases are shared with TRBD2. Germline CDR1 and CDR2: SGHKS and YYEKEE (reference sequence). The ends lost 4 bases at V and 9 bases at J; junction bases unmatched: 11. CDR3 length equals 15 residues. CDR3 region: CASSLSGGGGSEQFF. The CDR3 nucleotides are TGTGCCAGCAGCCTTAGCGGGGGAGGGGGGAGTGAGCAGTTCTTC.

The CDR3: CASSSDRGAEAFF. The CDR3 DNA follows: TGTGCCAGCAGCTCGGACAGGGGGGCTGAAGCTTTCTTT. This sequence joins TRBV7-8 and TRBJ1-1; TRBD1 agrees at 10 bases. There are 13 residues in the CDR3. Germline CDR1 SGHVS, CDR2 FQNEAQ. Germline trimming cut 4 bases from V and 6 bases from J; bases unmatched to any gene: 2.

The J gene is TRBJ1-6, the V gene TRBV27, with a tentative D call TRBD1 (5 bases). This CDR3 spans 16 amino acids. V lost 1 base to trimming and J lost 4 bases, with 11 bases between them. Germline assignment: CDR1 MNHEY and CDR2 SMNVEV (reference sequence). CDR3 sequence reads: CASSLWTPGYNSPLHF. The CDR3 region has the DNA TGTGCCAGCAGTTTATGGACCCCAGGGTATAATTCACCCCTCCACTTT.

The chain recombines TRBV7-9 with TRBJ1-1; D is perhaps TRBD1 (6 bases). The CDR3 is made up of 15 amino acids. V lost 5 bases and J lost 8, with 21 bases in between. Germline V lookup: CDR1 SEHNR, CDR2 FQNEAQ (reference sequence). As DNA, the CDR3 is TGTGCCAGCAGCCCATCCCTTTCCCGGGACAACGAAGCTTTCTTT. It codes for CASSPSLSRDNEAFF.

This chain's CDR3 is CASSLSTSGGYNEQFF. CDR3 DNA sequence: TGCGCCAGCAGCCTATCGACTAGCGGGGGGTACAATGAGCAGTTCTTC. V usage is TRBV4-3 and J usage is TRBJ2-1; 13 positions match TRBD2. V lost 4 bases to trimming and J lost 4 bases; unmatched junction nucleotides: 4. The germline V gene encodes CDR1 LGHNA and CDR2 YSLEER. CDR3 length equals 16 residues.

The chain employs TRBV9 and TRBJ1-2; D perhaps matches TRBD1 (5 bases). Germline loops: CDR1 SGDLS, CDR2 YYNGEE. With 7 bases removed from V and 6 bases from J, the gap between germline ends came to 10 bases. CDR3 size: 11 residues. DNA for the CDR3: TGTGCCAGCGGTGGAGGGGATGGCTACACCTTC. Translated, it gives CASGGGDGYTF.